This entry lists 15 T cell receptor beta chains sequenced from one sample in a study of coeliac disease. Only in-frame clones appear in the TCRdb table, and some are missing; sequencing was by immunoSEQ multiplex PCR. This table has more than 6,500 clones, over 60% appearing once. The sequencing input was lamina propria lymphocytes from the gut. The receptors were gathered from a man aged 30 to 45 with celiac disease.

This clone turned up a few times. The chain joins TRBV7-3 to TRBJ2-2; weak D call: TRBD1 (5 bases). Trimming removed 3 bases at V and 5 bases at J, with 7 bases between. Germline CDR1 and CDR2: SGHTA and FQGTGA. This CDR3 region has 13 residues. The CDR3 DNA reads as TGTGCCAGCAGCTTCAAGGGGACCGGGGAGCTGTTTTTT. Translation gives CASSFKGTGELFF.

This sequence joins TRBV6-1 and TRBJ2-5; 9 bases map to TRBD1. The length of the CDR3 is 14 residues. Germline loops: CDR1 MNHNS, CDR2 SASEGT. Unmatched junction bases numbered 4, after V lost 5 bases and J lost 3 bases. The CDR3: CASSPTGGEETQYF. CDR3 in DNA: TGTGCCAGCAGTCCAACAGGGGGCGAAGAGACCCAGTACTTC.

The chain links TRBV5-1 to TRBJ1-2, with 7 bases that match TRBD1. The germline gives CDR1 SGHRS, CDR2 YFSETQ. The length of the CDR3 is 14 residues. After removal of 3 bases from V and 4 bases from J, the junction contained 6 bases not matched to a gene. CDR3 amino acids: CASSWGQPVYGYTF. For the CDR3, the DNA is TGCGCCAGCAGCTGGGGACAGCCCGTCTATGGCTACACCTTC.

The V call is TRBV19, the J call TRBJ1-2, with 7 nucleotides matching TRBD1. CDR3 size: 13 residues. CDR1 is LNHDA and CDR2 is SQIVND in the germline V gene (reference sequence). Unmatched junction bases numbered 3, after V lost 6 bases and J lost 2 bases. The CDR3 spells CASSMTGNYGYTF. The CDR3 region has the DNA TGTGCCAGTAGCATGACAGGGAACTATGGCTACACCTTC.

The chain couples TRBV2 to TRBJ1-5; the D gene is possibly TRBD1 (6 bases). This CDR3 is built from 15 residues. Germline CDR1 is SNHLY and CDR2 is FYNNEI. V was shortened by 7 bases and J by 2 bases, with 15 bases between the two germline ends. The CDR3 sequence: CASKWGGSGNQPQHF. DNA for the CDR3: TGTGCCAGCAAGTGGGGGGGCTCGGGCAATCAGCCCCAGCATTTT.

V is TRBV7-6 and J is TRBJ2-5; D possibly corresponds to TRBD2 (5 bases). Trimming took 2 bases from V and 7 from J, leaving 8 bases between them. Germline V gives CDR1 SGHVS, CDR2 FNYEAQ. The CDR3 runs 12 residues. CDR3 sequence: CASSLYEGTQYF. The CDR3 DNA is TGTGCCAGCAGCTTATATGAGGGGACCCAGTACTTC.

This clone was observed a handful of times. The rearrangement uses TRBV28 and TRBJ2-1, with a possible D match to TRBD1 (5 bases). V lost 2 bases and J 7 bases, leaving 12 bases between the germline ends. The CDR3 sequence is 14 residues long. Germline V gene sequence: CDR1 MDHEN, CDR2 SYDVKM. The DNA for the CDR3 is TGTGCCAGCAGTTTAACCAGGGCCGGAAATGAGCAGTTCTTC. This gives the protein CASSLTRAGNEQFF.

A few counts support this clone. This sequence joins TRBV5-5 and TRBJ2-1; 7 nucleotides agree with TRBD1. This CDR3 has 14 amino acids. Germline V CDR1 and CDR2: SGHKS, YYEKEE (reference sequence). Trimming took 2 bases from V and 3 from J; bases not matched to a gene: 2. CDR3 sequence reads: CASSFWDSYNEQFF. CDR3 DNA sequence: TGTGCCAGCAGCTTTTGGGACAGCTACAATGAGCAGTTCTTC.

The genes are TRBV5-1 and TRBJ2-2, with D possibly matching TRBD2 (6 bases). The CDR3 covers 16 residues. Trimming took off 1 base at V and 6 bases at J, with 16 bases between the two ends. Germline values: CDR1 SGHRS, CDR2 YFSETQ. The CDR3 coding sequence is TGCGCCAGCAGCTTGAGCGTAGGCAGGGAGGCCGGGGAGCTGTTTTTT. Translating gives CASSLSVGREAGELFF.

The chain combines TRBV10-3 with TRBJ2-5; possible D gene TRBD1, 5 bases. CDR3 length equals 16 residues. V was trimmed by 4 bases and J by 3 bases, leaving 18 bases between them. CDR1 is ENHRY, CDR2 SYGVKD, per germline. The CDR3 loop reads CAISGWPGSRKETQYF. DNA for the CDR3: TGTGCCATCAGTGGGTGGCCAGGGTCGAGAAAAGAGACCCAGTACTTC.

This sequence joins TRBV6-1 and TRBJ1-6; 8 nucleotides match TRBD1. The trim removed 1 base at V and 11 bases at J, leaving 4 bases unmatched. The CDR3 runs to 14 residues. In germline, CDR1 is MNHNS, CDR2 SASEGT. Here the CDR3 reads CASSEGTGSTPLHF. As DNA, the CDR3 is TGTGCCAGCAGTGAAGGGACAGGGTCGACACCCCTCCACTTT.

CDR3 DNA: TGTGCCAGCAGCTTAGAGGCGGGAGATTTCCACGAGCAGTACTTC. It is translated as CASSLEAGDFHEQYF. The chain uses TRBV7-6 and TRBJ2-7, with 7 bases that match TRBD2. Unmatched junction bases numbered 8, after V lost 1 base and J lost 5 bases. This CDR3 contains 15 residues. CDR1 is SGHVS and CDR2 is FNYEAQ in the germline V gene.

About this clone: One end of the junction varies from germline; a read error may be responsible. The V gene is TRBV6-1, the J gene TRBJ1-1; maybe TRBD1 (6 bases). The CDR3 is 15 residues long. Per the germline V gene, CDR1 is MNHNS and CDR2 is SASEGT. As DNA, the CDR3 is TGTGCCAGCGGGATCGCGCCAGGGGCTGGCACTAAAGCTTTCTTT. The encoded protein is CASGIAPGAGTKAFF.

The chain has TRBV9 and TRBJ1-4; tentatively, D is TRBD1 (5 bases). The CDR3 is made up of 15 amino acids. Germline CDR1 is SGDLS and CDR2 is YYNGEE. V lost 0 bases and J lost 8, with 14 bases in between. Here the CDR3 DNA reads TGTGCCAGCAGCGTAGCCGGGGGTCAGCGGGAAAAACTGTTTTTT. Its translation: CASSVAGGQREKLFF.

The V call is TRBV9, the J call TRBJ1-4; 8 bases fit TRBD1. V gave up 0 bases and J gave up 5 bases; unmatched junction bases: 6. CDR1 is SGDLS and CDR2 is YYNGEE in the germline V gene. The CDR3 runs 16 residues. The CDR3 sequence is CASSVEAGGFNEKLFF. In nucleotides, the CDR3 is TGTGCCAGCAGCGTAGAGGCAGGGGGCTTCAATGAAAAACTGTTTTTT.